This T cell receptor (beta chain) originates from a study of beta chain features in type 1 diabetes. Study results and caveats: Type 1 diabetes patients had VDJ junctions that carried fewer insertions and more deletions. Since sequencing was performed on cDNA, cells with high TCR expression could be over-represented.

Per donor, one heparinised blood draw averaged approximately 110 mL. The study reverse transcribed the entire isolated RNA, so it sequenced expressed TCRB transcripts. Clones were read by immunoSEQ multiplex PCR, and TCRdb kept only the in-frame ones, dropping some. The table lists 900,000 or so clones, 15% to 20% of them singletons. About this clone itself: The antigen is not known.

This clonotype originated in a woman under 30 in good health. The sequenced material came from naive CD4+ T cells from blood.

CDR3 nucleotides: TGTGCCACCAGCGGACAGGGGAGCAATCAGCCCCAGCATTTT. It is translated as CATSGQGSNQPQHF. V and J are TRBV15 and TRBJ1-5; 9 nucleotides line up with TRBD1. The V segment lost 5 bases and the J segment 1 base; nucleotides outside the gene matches: 0. Germline values: CDR1 LNHNV, CDR2 YYDKDF (reference sequence). This CDR3 is 14 amino acids long.